The 18 T cell receptor beta chains below come from one sample, sequenced in a study of blood T cell repertoires in COVID-19. Data came from immunoSEQ multiplex PCR; TCRdb stores just in-frame clones and leaves some out. The table lists around 50,000 clones, about 88% of them singletons. Input material: peripheral blood. These receptors originate from a man in his sixties or seventies with active COVID-19.

The J gene is TRBJ2-7, the V gene TRBV27; 7 bases fit TRBD1. The CDR3 loop spans 14 amino acids. Looked up from germline, CDR1 is MNHEY and CDR2 is SMNVEV (reference sequence). The ends lost 5 bases at V and 7 bases at J; junction bases unmatched: 11. The CDR3 protein is CASSTWTGAFEQYF. The DNA for the CDR3 is TGTGCCAGCAGTACCTGGACAGGAGCTTTTGAGCAGTACTTC.

The gene calls are TRBV12-5 and TRBJ1-2, with TRBD1 matching over 8 bases. The V gene end was trimmed by 7 bases and the J gene end by 5 bases; junction bases not matched to a gene: 6. Germline V gives CDR1 LGHNT, CDR2 FRNRAP. There are 13 residues in the CDR3. The chain's CDR3 is CASDTGGRYGYTF. The CDR3 nucleotides are TGTGCTAGTGACACAGGGGGAAGATATGGCTACACCTTC. Complete variable domain (other parts from reference TRBV12-5 and TRBJ1-2): DARVTQTPRHKVTEMGQEVTMRCQPILGHNTVFWYRQTMMQGLELLAYFRNRAPLDDSGMPKDRFSAEMPDATLATLKIQPSEPRDSAVYFCASDTGGRYGYTFGSGTRLTVV.

V and J are TRBV7-6 and TRBJ2-7, with TRBD2 matching 8 bases. V shed 5 bases, J shed 1 base, and the junction held 4 bases outside the gene matches. CDR3 length equals 14 residues. The germline V gene encodes CDR1 SGHVS and CDR2 FNYEAQ. This CDR3 is CASSPGTSSYEQYF. In DNA form, the CDR3 reads TGTGCCAGCAGCCCGGGGACTAGTTCCTACGAGCAGTACTTC.

This chain uses TRBV7-2 with TRBJ2-7; TRBD1 might be the D (6 bases). CDR1 and CDR2 (germline): SGHTA, FQGNSA. The CDR3 has 15 amino acids. Trimming removed 5 bases at V and 0 bases at J, with 14 bases between. CDR3: CASSIRQDSSYEQYF. In DNA, the CDR3 is TGTGCCAGCAGCATTCGACAGGATAGCTCCTACGAGCAGTACTTC.

This clone was counted between two and nine times. This chain connects TRBV18 to TRBJ1-1; TRBD1 matches 7 bases. J was trimmed by 7 bases and V by 3 bases; bases with no gene match: 2. The CDR3 has 12 amino acids. Germline assignment: CDR1 KGHSH and CDR2 LQKENI. CDR3 loop: CASSPGTVEAFF. The CDR3 nucleotides read TGTGCCAGCTCACCGGGGACAGTTGAAGCTTTCTTT.

The genes are TRBV18 and TRBJ1-6; 7 nucleotides line up with TRBD1. Trimming at V came to 3 bases and at J to 0 bases, leaving 11 bases not matched to a gene. This CDR3 is built from 19 residues. CDR1 and CDR2 (germline): KGHSH, LQKENI. The CDR3 DNA is TGTGCCAGCTCACCGCCTAGATCCGGGACAGCCTCCTATAATTCACCCCTCCACTTT. It codes for CASSPPRSGTASYNSPLHF.

This clone was counted between two and nine times. J is TRBJ2-7 and V is TRBV3-1 (or the pseudogene TRBV3-2); no clear D. V was pared by 5 bases and J by 4 bases, with 9 bases between. The germline V gene encodes CDR1 LGHDT and CDR2 YNNKEL (reference sequence). This CDR3 spans 12 amino acids. CDR3 amino acids: CASSNSLYEQYF. The CDR3 DNA is TGTGCCAGCAGCAACAGCCTTTACGAGCAGTACTTC.

The chain joins TRBV19 to TRBJ2-1; 10 bases line up with TRBD2. Germline lookup yields CDR1 LNHDA and CDR2 SQIVND (reference sequence). Trimming removed 8 bases from V and 6 bases from J; junction bases left unmatched: 10. This CDR3 is built from 15 residues. The DNA for the CDR3 is TGTGCCAGTTCCTACATCCGACTAGCGGGCAATGAGCAGTTCTTC. Translating gives CASSYIRLAGNEQFF.

The genes are TRBV3-1 (or the pseudogene TRBV3-2) and TRBJ1-6; TRBD1 might be the D (5 bases). The length of the CDR3 is 16 residues. The germline V gene has CDR1 LGHDT and CDR2 YNNKEL (reference sequence). Trimming took off 3 bases at V and 1 base at J, with 10 bases between the two ends. In DNA form, the CDR3 reads TGTGCCAGCAGCCAGTTCCGGGGGTCCTATAATTCACCCCTCCACTTT. Its translation: CASSQFRGSYNSPLHF.

The gene calls are TRBV28 and TRBJ2-7, with 9 positions matching TRBD2. V shed 6 bases and J 4 bases; nucleotides not matched to a gene: 13. This CDR3 spans 16 amino acids. Germline V gives CDR1 MDHEN, CDR2 SYDVKM. The CDR3 nucleotides read TGTGCCAGCAGCCTAAGGGCTAGCGGGATGGGGTACGAGCAGTACTTC. Translating gives CASSLRASGMGYEQYF.

This clone was found once. V gene TRBV18 combines with J gene TRBJ1-1; 11 bases are a match to TRBD1. The CDR3 consists of 15 residues. Unmatched junction bases numbered 4, after V lost 3 bases and J lost 4 bases. Germline CDR1 and CDR2: KGHSH and LQKENI. The CDR3 coding sequence is TGTGCCAGCTCACCTCCCGGGACAGGGGGCACTGAAGCTTTCTTT. This translates into CASSPPGTGGTEAFF.

This clone was seen a handful of times. V and J are TRBV15 and TRBJ1-3; D is unclear. Germline V gene sequence: CDR1 LNHNV, CDR2 YYDKDF (reference sequence). The CDR3 loop spans 15 amino acids. V lost 0 bases and J 4 bases, leaving 10 bases between the germline ends. For the CDR3, the DNA is TGTGCCACCAGCAGAGACTCGGTCATAGGAAACACCATATATTTT. Amino acids: CATSRDSVIGNTIYF.

The chain couples TRBV24-1 to TRBJ2-7; a weak D match, TRBD2 (5 bases). Germline loops: CDR1 KGHDR, CDR2 SFDVKD. The germline V and J ends were trimmed by 5 bases and 2 bases, with 9 bases remaining between them. The CDR3 runs to 13 residues. DNA of the CDR3: TGTGCCACCAGTGGAGGAGGAACCTACGAGCAGTACTTC. Amino acids: CATSGGGTYEQYF.

This clone appeared a few times. The genes are TRBV7-2 and TRBJ2-7; D might be TRBD2 (5 bases). There are 13 residues in the CDR3. The V and J ends lost 2 bases and 4 bases respectively, with 9 bases between them. The germline CDR1 and CDR2 sequences are SGHTA and FQGNSA. The CDR3: CASSLRTEYEQYF. In DNA form, the CDR3 reads TGTGCCAGCAGCTTACGGACTGAGTACGAGCAGTACTTC.

The chain joins TRBV28 to TRBJ1-2, with TRBD1 as a possible D gene (6 bases). The CDR3 contains 15 residues. CDR1 and CDR2 (germline): MDHEN, SYDVKM. Trimming took 8 bases from V and 4 from J, leaving 20 bases between them. Written as DNA, the CDR3 is TGTGCCAGCGGGGGCCCGGCCCACAGCTCCTATGGCTACACCTTC. Protein sequence: CASGGPAHSSYGYTF.

The V gene is TRBV4-3, the J gene TRBJ2-3; TRBD2 agrees at 13 bases. This CDR3 comprises 16 residues. J gave up 2 bases and V 3 bases, and 2 bases lay outside the gene matches. The germline CDR1 and CDR2 sequences are LGHNA and YSLEER. The DNA for the CDR3 is TGCGCCAGCAGCCACGGGACTAGCGGGAACACAGATACGCAGTATTTT. This gives the protein CASSHGTSGNTDTQYF.

The chain has TRBV9 and TRBJ1-6, with D perhaps TRBD1 (5 bases). V was clipped by 0 bases and J by 10 bases, with 14 bases between them. This CDR3 spans 15 amino acids. Germline CDR1 and CDR2: SGDLS and YYNGEE. For the CDR3, the DNA is TGTGCCAGCAGCGTAGGACCCCCCGGGGGGTCACCCCTCCACTTT. It is translated as CASSVGPPGGSPLHF.

This clone was seen only once. The chain recombines TRBV18 with TRBJ1-5, with D perhaps TRBD1 (5 bases). The CDR3 is 17 residues long. Germline values: CDR1 KGHSH, CDR2 LQKENI. The V end was cut by 2 bases, the J end by 1 base, with 15 bases between. This CDR3 is CASSPYGGSLSNQPQHF. In nucleotides, the CDR3 is TGTGCCAGCTCACCATACGGGGGTAGTCTAAGCAATCAGCCCCAGCATTTT.